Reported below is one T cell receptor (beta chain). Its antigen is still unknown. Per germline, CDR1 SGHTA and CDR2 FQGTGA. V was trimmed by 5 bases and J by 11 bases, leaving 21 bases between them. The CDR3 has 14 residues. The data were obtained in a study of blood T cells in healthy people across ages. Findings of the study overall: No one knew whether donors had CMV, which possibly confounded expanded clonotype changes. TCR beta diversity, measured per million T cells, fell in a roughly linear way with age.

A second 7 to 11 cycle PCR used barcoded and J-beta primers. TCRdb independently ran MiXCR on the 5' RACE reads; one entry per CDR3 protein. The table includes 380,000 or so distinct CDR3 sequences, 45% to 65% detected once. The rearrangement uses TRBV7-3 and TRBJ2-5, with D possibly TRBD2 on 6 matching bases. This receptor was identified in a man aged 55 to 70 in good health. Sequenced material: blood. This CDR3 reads CASSLGLATDVQYF. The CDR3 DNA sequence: TGTGCCAGCAGCCTAGGGCTAGCGACCGATGTGCAGTACTTC.